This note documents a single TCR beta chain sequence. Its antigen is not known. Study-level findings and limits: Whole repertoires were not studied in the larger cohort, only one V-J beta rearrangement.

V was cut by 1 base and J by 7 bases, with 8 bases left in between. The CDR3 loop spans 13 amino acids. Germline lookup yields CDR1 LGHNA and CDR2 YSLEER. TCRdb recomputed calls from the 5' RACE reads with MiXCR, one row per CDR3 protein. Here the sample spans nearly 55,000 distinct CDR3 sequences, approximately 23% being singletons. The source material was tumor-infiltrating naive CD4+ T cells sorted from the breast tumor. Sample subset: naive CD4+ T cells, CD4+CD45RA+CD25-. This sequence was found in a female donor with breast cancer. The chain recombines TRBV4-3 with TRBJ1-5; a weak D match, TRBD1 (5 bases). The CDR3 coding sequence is TGCGCCAGCAGCCAAGGGGGCAGCCAGCCCCAGCATTTT. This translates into CASSQGGSQPQHF.